These 6 T cell receptor beta chains were sequenced from one sample in a study of cytomegalovirus exposure and HLA in healthy donors. PCR amplification relied on 60 Vbeta primers (plus 13 Jbeta primers). The data were produced by immunoSEQ multiplex PCR, yet TCRdb's version contains in-frame clones alone and is incomplete. Here the sample spans approximately 100,000 clones, approximately 81% being singletons. Sequenced: PBMCs. All receptors come from a man aged 35 to 55 in good health and CMV-seropositive.

The rearrangement uses TRBV4-1 and TRBJ2-2, with 7 bases aligning to TRBD2. The CDR3 sequence is 18 residues long. CDR1 and CDR2 from the germline V gene are MGHRA and YSYEKL. The V segment lost 0 bases and the J segment 6 bases; nucleotides outside the gene matches: 13. The CDR3 sequence is CASSQDPGAGALSGELFF. The CDR3 DNA is TGCGCCAGCAGCCAAGATCCTGGGGCGGGAGCCCTCTCCGGGGAGCTGTTTTTT.

The chain couples TRBV6-5 to TRBJ2-3, with D tentatively TRBD1 (5 bases). This CDR3 has 11 residues. Per the germline V gene, CDR1 is MNHEY and CDR2 is SVGAGI. The V end was cut by 7 bases, the J end by 5 bases, with 7 bases between. The CDR3 protein is CASNQGDTQYF. The CDR3 coding sequence is TGTGCCAGCAACCAGGGAGATACGCAGTATTTT.

The V and J genes are TRBV9 and TRBJ1-5; D call uncertain. Between the trimmed V and J ends, which lost 0 bases and 3 bases, there was a span of 10 bases. CDR3 length: 15 amino acids. From germline, CDR1 is SGDLS and CDR2 YYNGEE. The CDR3 DNA reads TGTGCCAGCAGCGTAGCGGGGTACCTCAATCAGCCCCAGCATTTT. Its translation is CASSVAGYLNQPQHF. Combining the CDR3 with reference TRBV9 and TRBJ1-5 gives the whole variable domain DSGVTQTPKHLITATGQRVTLRCSPRSGDLSVYWYQQSLDQGLQFLIQYYNGEERAKGNILERFSAQQFPDLHSELNLSSLELGDSALYFCASSVAGYLNQPQHFGDGTRLSIL.

This chain joins TRBV5-1 and TRBJ2-3; TRBD2 matches at 16 bases. The CDR3 has 19 amino acids. The ends lost 1 base at V and 5 bases at J; junction bases unmatched: 10. Germline V gene lookup returns CDR1 SGHRS and CDR2 YFSETQ. In DNA, the CDR3 is TGCGCCAGCAGCTTGCAACCGGGACTAGCGGGAGGGCCCGGAGATACGCAGTATTTT. It yields the protein CASSLQPGLAGGPGDTQYF.

The chain has TRBV6-5 and TRBJ1-2; D might be TRBD1 (6 bases). Germline-derived CDR1 and CDR2 are MNHEY and SVGAGI. V lost 6 bases and J lost 7, with 12 bases in between. The CDR3 is 12 residues long. CDR3 DNA sequence: TGTGCCAGCAGCGGGACACCGGGTGGCTACACCTTC. Amino acid sequence: CASSGTPGGYTF.

This clone showed up just a few times. The genes are TRBV5-1 and TRBJ2-5, with TRBD2 as a possible D gene (6 bases). The CDR3 is 15 amino acids. Germline V lookup: CDR1 SGHRS, CDR2 YFSETQ. Trimming stripped 0 bases from V and 4 bases from J, with 13 bases between. CDR3 sequence: CASSLVVSGVETQYF. Written as DNA, the CDR3 is TGCGCCAGCAGCTTGGTGGTTAGCGGCGTAGAGACCCAGTACTTC.